This T cell receptor (beta chain) derives from a study of blood T cell repertoires in COVID-19. This CDR3 has 17 residues. J gave up 0 bases and V 3 bases, and 4 bases lay outside the gene matches. Germline V gene sequence: CDR1 LNHDA, CDR2 SQIVND (reference sequence). This clone has just one count. As originally analysed: Counts of nucleated cells, estimated from reference gene primer amplification, were obtained. Profiling relied on immunoSEQ multiplex PCR, and the TCRdb table lists in-frame clones only, not all of them. The D gene and trimming were derived from the DNA, and the V and J assignments and clone size from that table. Altogether about 28,000 clones are present, 87% being singletons, with the ten largest covering about a tenth.

The specimen was peripheral blood. The sequence came from a human donor in a cohort sampled during active COVID-19. The chain has TRBV19 and TRBJ2-1; 11 positions agree with TRBD1. The CDR3 spells CASSMGTGGPSYNEQFF. CDR3 coding DNA: TGTGCCAGTAGTATGGGGACAGGGGGGCCCTCCTACAATGAGCAGTTCTTC.